This T cell receptor beta chain originates from a study of T cells in Graves' hyperthyroidism and ophthalmopathy (dated by TCRdb to about 2019). For the study in its entirety: Peripheral blood samples were taken at initial diagnosis, before any treatment was given. TCR V-J signatures able to tell the groups apart were searched for in a discovery cohort of 100 or so patients, of whom around 43 had Graves' ophthalmopathy and about 60 had stable Graves' hyperthyroidism. Prospective prediction of ophthalmopathy was tested in an independent validation cohort of approximately 18 hyperthyroidism patients and 15 to 17 patients who later progressed to ophthalmopathy. The roughly 90 discovery patients were divided at random into training and test sets in a 7:3 ratio. Thyroid tissue and blood T-cell repertoires from over 5 Graves' hyperthyroidism patients were also compared in the study. Once sampling was done, hyperthyroidism patients were given methimazole at a starting dose of 30 mg daily, whereas ophthalmopathy patients were given high-dose intravenous methylprednisolone. The paper reports TCR Vbeta CDR3 sequencing of approximately 140 peripheral blood samples: approximately 43 ophthalmopathy, some 80 hyperthyroidism and roughly 17 progressor patients.

TCR beta CDR3 regions were amplified from RNA transcripts. The first round of RT-PCR for the TCR CDR3 was performed with the HTBI primer set and the Qiagen OneStep RT-PCR kit. Libraries were constructed in a second round of multiplex PCR, after which size selection and purification were performed. Libraries were sequenced paired-end with 100 bp reads on an Illumina HiSeq2000. In the source study's methods: Raw data were processed with SOAPnuke, discarding reads with adapters, uncalled bases, mean Phred below 15, or no exact constant-primer or identifier match. High-quality paired reads were merged using COPE v1.2.5, and each unique nucleotide sequence was defined as a clonotype. MiTCR v1.1 was used to align the clonotypes against IMGT TRBV, TRBD and TRBJ reference segments. Only V-J combinations with frequency above 0.0001, covering about 99% of repertoires, were analysed. The TCS score was defined as F50 (clonal expansion) divided by E x V (chaos), with BLOSUM62-based TCRdist calculated between CDR3 peptides within each V-J. Welch's t-statistics and random forest reduced roughly 540 V-J features to some 14, which were used in a naive Bayes classifier (R e1071). The public reads were reprocessed in TCRdb via fastp at Q25 and MiXCR, keeping in-frame beta chains. Rows are unified per CDR3 protein, each entry keeping the most common DNA and genes. Here the V and J calls rest on TCRdb's processing, not on the authors' analysis. This sample comprises hundreds of thousands of distinct CDR3 sequences, about 15% of them detected only once. The ten top clones hold roughly 33% of the sample.

General conclusions and limits of the study: In validation, the model predicted progression to ophthalmopathy a median of 6.5 months before onset, with roughly 68% sensitivity and roughly 73% specificity. Blood samples also contained most of the expanded thyroid clonotypes (frequency above 0.001), which suggests that blood repertoires may reflect thyroid immune responses. In cross-validation, a model built on a 13 V-J signature told ophthalmopathy apart from stable hyperthyroidism with approximately 91% sensitivity and approximately 81% specificity, and in testing the same model reached 80%/75%. Sample size was not statistically predetermined, and investigators were not blinded to group allocation.

This clonotype was seen more than once but under ten times. It lacks a known antigen. Per-nucleotide qualities are absent, and no much larger clonotype sits a single base away. Stable Graves' hyperthyroidism was defined as the absence of progression to ophthalmopathy over 18 months of follow-up. Hyperthyroidism patients were aged 18 to 65 years and newly diagnosed, with disease duration of less than 2 months. The study excluded patients with uncontrolled infections, other autoimmune diseases, pregnancy or lactation. Clinical symptoms, serum thyroxine and TRAb, thyroid ultrasound, and orbital computed tomography formed the basis for the diagnoses. Ficoll-Paque density gradient centrifugation was used to isolate PBMCs from around 10 ml of fresh peripheral blood. Trizol reagent was used to extract total RNA, and RNA quality was then checked on an Agilent 2100 Bioanalyzer. The material sequenced was blood. The clonotype comes from a woman aged 30 to 39 with Graves' hyperthyroidism.

This receptor has the CDR3 CASSRGQGRMALHF. The DNA sequence follows: TGTGCCAGCAGCCGCGGACAGGGAAGGATGGCCCTCCACTTT. This sequence uses TRBV14 and TRBJ1-6; 8 middle bases align to TRBD1. Sequences SGHDN (CDR1) and FVKESK (CDR2) are obtained from the germline V gene. Including cysteine and phenylalanine, the CDR3 has 14 amino acids. Only the CDR3 portion is preserved as DNA: 42 bases, with reading frame beginning at the first base. Germline trimming amounts to 4 bases on V and 14 bases on J, with 10 as the count of junction bases outside the gene matches.